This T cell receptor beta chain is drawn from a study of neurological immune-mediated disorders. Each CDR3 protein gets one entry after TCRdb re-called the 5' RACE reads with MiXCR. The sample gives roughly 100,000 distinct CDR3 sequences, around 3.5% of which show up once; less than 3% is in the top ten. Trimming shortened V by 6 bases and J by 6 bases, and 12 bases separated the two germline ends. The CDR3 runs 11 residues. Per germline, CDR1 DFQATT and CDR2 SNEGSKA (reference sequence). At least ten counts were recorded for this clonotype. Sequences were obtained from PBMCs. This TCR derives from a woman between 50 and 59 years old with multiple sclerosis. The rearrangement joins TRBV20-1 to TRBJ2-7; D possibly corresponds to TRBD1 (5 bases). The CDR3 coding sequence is TGCAGTGCCAGCCAGGGTCGCGAGCAGTACTTC. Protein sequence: CSASQGREQYF.